The rows below give T cell receptor beta chains drawn from one sample of a study of CD8 T cells in Susac syndrome. In TCRdb, the immunoSEQ multiplex PCR reads were re-called with MiXCR into one record per CDR3 protein. The top ten hold more than 0.3% of the sample, which has around 95,000 distinct CDR3 sequences, about 95% seen once. The sample was CD8+ T cells from PBMCs. The receptors derive from a human donor with Susac syndrome. The CDR3 runs from the conserved cysteine through the conserved F or W. A D gene is named only where the DNA matches it firmly. Size is omitted from some rows. Given values are once, few, many or a class for expanded clones.

cdr3_aa: CASSLTPGLNEKLFF; cdr3_nt: TGTGCCAGCAGCCTCACGCCCGGACTTAATGAAAAACTGTTTTTT; j_call: TRBJ1-4; d_call: .; clone_size: .; v_call: TRBV16
cdr3_aa: CSVEARPGSYNEQFF; cdr3_nt: TGCAGCGTTGAAGCCCGCCCCGGGTCCTACAATGAGCAGTTCTTC; j_call: TRBJ2-1; d_call: .; clone_size: .; v_call: TRBV29-1
cdr3_aa: CASTPGESSNQPQHF; cdr3_nt: TGTGCCAGCACCCCTGGTGAGAGTAGCAATCAGCCCCAGCATTTT; j_call: TRBJ1-5; d_call: .; clone_size: .; v_call: TRBV2
cdr3_aa: CSARGGGETQYF; cdr3_nt: TGCAGTGCTAGAGGGGGGGGCGAGACCCAGTACTTC; j_call: TRBJ2-5; d_call: .; clone_size: .; v_call: TRBV20-1
cdr3_aa: CASSLDNTDTQYF; cdr3_nt: TGTGCCAGCAGCTTGGACAACACAGATACGCAGTATTTT; j_call: TRBJ2-3; d_call: .; clone_size: .; v_call: TRBV7-3
cdr3_aa: CASSQRMYNEQFF; cdr3_nt: TGTGCCAGCAGCCAGCGAATGTACAATGAGCAGTTCTTC; j_call: TRBJ2-1; d_call: .; clone_size: .; v_call: TRBV28
cdr3_aa: CSGKGDEKLFF; cdr3_nt: TGCAGCGGAAAGGGGGATGAAAAACTGTTTTTT; j_call: TRBJ1-4; d_call: .; clone_size: .; v_call: TRBV29-1
cdr3_aa: CASSRQEAPTYEQYF; cdr3_nt: TGCGCCAGCAGCCGACAGGAGGCCCCGACCTACGAGCAGTACTTC; j_call: TRBJ2-7; d_call: .; clone_size: once; v_call: TRBV4-1
cdr3_aa: CATSLLVLAGGPGGIQYF; cdr3_nt: TGTGCCACCAGCCTCCTTGTATTAGCGGGAGGGCCCGGGGGCATTCAGTACTTC; j_call: TRBJ2-4; d_call: TRBD2; clone_size: .; v_call: TRBV15
cdr3_aa: CASSQGGRLDTEAFF; cdr3_nt: TGCGCCAGCAGCCAAGGGGGCAGGTTGGACACTGAAGCTTTCTTT; j_call: TRBJ1-1; d_call: .; clone_size: .; v_call: TRBV4-1
cdr3_aa: CASSQEHEGPQHF; cdr3_nt: TGTGCCAGCAGCCAAGAACATGAGGGGCCCCAGCATTTT; j_call: TRBJ1-5; d_call: .; clone_size: .; v_call: TRBV3-1
cdr3_aa: CASTGRTYGYTF; cdr3_nt: TGTGCCAGCACCGGACGGACCTATGGCTACACCTTC; j_call: TRBJ1-2; d_call: .; clone_size: .; v_call: TRBV6-5
cdr3_aa: CASSQEARNSPLHF; cdr3_nt: TGTGCCAGCAGCCAAGAGGCCCGGAATTCACCCCTCCACTTT; j_call: TRBJ1-6; d_call: .; clone_size: .; v_call: TRBV4-2
cdr3_aa: CASSLRWCSGNTIYF; cdr3_nt: TGTGCCAGCAGCTTAAGGTGGTGCTCTGGAAACACCATATATTTT; j_call: TRBJ1-3; d_call: .; clone_size: .; v_call: TRBV7-8
cdr3_aa: CASSQDGTFQPQHF; cdr3_nt: TGTGCCAGCAGCCAAGATGGGACATTTCAGCCCCAGCATTTT; j_call: TRBJ1-5; d_call: .; clone_size: .; v_call: TRBV3-1